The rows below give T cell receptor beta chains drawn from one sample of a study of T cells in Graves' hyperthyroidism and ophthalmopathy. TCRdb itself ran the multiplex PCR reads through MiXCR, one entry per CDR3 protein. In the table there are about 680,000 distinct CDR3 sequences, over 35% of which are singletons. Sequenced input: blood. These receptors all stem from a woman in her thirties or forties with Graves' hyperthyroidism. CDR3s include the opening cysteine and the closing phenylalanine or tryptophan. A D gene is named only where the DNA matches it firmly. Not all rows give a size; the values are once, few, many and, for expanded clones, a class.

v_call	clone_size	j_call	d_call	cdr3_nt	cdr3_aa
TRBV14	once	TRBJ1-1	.	TGTGCCAGCAGCCAAGATCGGTCCCGTACCCAAGCTTTCTTT	CASSQDRSRTQAFF
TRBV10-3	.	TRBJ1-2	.	TGTGCCAGCCAGGAGAGTAGCGGAAACTATGGCTACACCTTC	CASQESSGNYGYTF
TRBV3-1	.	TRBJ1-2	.	TGTGCCAGCAGCCAAGTTCTGAACTATGGCTACACCTTC	CASSQVLNYGYTF
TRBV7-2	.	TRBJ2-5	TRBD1	TGTGCCACTACAGCAGGGGGCAGGGAGACCCAGTACTTC	CATTAGGRETQYF
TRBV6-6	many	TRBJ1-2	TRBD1	TGTGCCAGCAGTTATTGGGACAGCGGCTACACCTTC	CASSYWDSGYTF
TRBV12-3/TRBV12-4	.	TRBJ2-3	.	TGTGCCAGCGGGATGGGCACAGATACGCAGTATTTT	CASGMGTDTQYF
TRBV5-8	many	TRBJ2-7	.	TGTGCCAGCAGCTTAACTAACTCCTACGAGCAGTACTTC	CASSLTNSYEQYF
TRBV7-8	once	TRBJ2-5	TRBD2	TGTGCCAGCGGCCGACTAGCGGGGGAAAGCACAGATACGCAGTACTTC	CASGRLAGESTDTQYF
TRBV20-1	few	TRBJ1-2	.	TGCAGTGCTTTCAAACGGGACGGTACTAACTATGGCTACACCTTC	CSAFKRDGTNYGYTF
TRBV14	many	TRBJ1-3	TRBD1	TGTGCCAGCAGCCAAGGGACAGGGGGAAACACCATATATTTT	CASSQGTGGNTIYF
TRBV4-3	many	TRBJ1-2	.	TGCGCCAGCAGCCAAGATCTGGGAGGGATCAACTATGGCTACACCTTC	CASSQDLGGINYGYTF
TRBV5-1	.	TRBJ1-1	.	TGCGCCAGCAGCACAGGGACTGAAGCTCTCTTT	CASSTGTEALF
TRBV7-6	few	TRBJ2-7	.	TGTGCCAGCAGCCAAAGAGCGGGCCCCTCGCGCGAGCAGTACTTC	CASSQRAGPSREQYF
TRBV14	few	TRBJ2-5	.	TGTGCCAGCAGCCAAGCAAGAAGGGTGTCTTACTTC	CASSQARRVSYF
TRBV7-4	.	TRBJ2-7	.	TGTGCCAGCAGTCCGGGGCCCTCCCTGGGGTACTTC	CASSPGPSLGYF
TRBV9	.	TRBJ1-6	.	TGTGCCAGCAGCGTCGAGCACGGCTATAATTCACCCCTCCACTTT	CASSVEHGYNSPLHF
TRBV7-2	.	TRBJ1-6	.	TGTGCCAGCAGCTTGGACAAAGAGGACCTGAATTCACCCCTCCACTTT	CASSLDKEDLNSPLHF
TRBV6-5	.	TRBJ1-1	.	TGTGCCAGCAGTTACTCGATTGGGGGATTGAACACTGAAGCTTTCTTT	CASSYSIGGLNTEAFF
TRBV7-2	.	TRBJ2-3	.	TGTGCCAGCAGCACCCCACGGGATCGTGGTCGTGTAGGCACAGATACGCAGTATTTT	CASSTPRDRGRVGTDTQYF
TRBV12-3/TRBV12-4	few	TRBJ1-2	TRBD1	TGTGCCAGCAGTGCCATGGGACAGAACTATGGCTACACCTTC	CASSAMGQNYGYTF
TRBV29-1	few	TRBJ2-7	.	TGCAGCATTGCCCTAGGGGGGTCCTACGAGCAGTACTTC	CSIALGGSYEQYF
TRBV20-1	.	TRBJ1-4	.	TGCAGCCCTCAGTCGCCCGGGGCTAATGAAAAACTGTTTTTT	CSPQSPGANEKLFF
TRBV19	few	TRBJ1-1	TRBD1	TGTGCCACAACCGGGACAGGGGGCACTGAAGCTTTCTTT	CATTGTGGTEAFF
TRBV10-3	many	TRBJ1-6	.	TGTGCCATCAGTTTCAGGGTTGAAGATTCACCCCTCCACTTT	CAISFRVEDSPLHF
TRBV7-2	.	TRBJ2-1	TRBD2	TGTGCCAGCAGCTACGGACTAGCGGGAGGGCAGGACTACGAGCAGTTCTTC	CASSYGLAGGQDYEQFF
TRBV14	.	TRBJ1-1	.	TGTGCCAGCAGCCAAGATCTGAGGCATCTACCAACCCGCGCTTTCTTT	CASSQDLRHLPTRAFF
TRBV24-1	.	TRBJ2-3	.	TGTGCCACCAGTGATTCGAACACAGATACGCAGTATTTT	CATSDSNTDTQYF
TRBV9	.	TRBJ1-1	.	TGTGCCAGCAGCCCATGGGAGAGGAATGAAGCTTTCTTT	CASSPWERNEAFF